This TCR beta chain was identified during a study of blood T cell repertoires in COVID-19. This CDR3 has 13 residues. Per germline, CDR1 MNHEY and CDR2 SVGAGI. Trimming shortened V by 6 bases and J by 4 bases, and 12 bases separated the two germline ends. Sequencing used immunoSEQ multiplex PCR; TCRdb keeps in-frame clones, though not all of them. The profile covers about 100,000 clones, with around 81% appearing a single time and about 8.7% taken by the ten largest. This chain connects TRBV6-5 to TRBJ2-5; D is ambiguous. The sequenced sample was peripheral blood. The TCR originated in a man aged 45-65 years who had recovered from COVID-19. The DNA for the CDR3 is TGTGCCAGCAGAGGAGCGATTGCAGAGACCCAGTACTTC. Encoded protein: CASRGAIAETQYF.